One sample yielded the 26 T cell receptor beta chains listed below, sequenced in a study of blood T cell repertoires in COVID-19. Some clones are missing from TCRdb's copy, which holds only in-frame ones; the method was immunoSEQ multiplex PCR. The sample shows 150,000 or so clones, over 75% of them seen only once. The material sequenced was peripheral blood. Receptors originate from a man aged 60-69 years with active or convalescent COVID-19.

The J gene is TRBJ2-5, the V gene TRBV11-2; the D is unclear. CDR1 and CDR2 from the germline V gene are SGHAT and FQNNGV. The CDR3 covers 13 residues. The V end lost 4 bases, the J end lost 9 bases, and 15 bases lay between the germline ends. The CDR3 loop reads CASSSAGSRAQYF. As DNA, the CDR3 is TGTGCCAGCAGCTCCGCCGGTAGTCGTGCCCAGTACTTC.

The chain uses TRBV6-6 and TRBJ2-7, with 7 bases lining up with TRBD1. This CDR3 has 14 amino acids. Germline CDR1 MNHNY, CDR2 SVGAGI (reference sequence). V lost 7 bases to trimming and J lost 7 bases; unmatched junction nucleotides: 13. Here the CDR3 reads CASNLQGWAYEQYF. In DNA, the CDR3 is TGTGCCAGCAATTTACAGGGGTGGGCATATGAGCAGTACTTC.

As DNA, the CDR3 is TGTGCCAGCAGCGGCCCGGGAGCAAACATTCAGTACTTC. It translates to CASSGPGANIQYF. V usage is TRBV9 and J usage is TRBJ2-4, with D tentatively TRBD2 (6 bases). CDR3 length: 13 residues. CDR1 is SGDLS and CDR2 is YYNGEE in the germline V gene. The V and J ends lost 3 bases and 6 bases respectively, with 10 bases between them.

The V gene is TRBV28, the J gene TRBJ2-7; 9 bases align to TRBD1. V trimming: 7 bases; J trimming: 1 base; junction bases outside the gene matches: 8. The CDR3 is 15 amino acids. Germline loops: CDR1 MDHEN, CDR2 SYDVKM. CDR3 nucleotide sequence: TGTGCCAGCACCACAACAGGGGGCGCGTCCTACGAGCAGTACTTC. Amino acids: CASTTTGGASYEQYF.

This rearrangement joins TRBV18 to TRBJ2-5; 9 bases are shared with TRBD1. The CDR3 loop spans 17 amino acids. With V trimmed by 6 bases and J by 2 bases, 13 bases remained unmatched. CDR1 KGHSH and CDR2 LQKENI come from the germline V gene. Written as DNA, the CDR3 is TGTGCCAGCTCGCGGTCCGGGACAGGGATTCTTCAAGAGACCCAGTACTTC. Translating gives CASSRSGTGILQETQYF.

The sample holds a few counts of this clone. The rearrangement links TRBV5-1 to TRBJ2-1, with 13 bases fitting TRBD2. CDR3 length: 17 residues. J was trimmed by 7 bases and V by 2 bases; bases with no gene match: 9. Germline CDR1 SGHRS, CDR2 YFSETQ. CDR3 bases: TGCGCCAGCAGCTTAGTTCCCGGGACTAGCGGGAAGAATGAGCAGTTCTTC. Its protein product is CASSLVPGTSGKNEQFF.

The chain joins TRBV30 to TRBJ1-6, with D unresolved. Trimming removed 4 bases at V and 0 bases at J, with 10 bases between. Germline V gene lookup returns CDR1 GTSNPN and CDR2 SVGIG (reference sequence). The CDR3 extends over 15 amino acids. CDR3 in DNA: TGTGCCTGGAAGCAGGCCCGCTCCTATAATTCACCCCTCCACTTT. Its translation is CAWKQARSYNSPLHF.

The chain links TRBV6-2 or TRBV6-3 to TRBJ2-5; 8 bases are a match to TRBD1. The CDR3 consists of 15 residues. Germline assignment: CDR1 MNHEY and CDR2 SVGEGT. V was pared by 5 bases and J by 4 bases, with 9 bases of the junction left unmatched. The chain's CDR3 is CASSIGQGLGETQYF. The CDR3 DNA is TGTGCCAGCAGTATCGGACAGGGTTTAGGAGAGACCCAGTACTTC.

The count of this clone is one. Here the CDR3 reads CSVGQKGIQYF. The CDR3 DNA sequence: TGCAGCGTTGGGCAGAAGGGGATCCAGTACTTC. The chain uses TRBV29-1 and TRBJ2-5; TRBD1 is a possible D gene (5 bases). Germline CDR1 SQVTM, CDR2 ANQGSEA. Trimming cost V 4 bases and J 10 bases, with 13 bases left between them. CDR3 size: 11 residues.

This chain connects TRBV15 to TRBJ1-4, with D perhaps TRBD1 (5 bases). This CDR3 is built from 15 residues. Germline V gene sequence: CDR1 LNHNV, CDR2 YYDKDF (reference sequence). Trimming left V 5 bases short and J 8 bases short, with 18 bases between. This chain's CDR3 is CATSPRGTGGEKLFF. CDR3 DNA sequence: TGTGCCACCAGCCCCAGAGGGACGGGGGGGGAAAAACTGTTTTTT.

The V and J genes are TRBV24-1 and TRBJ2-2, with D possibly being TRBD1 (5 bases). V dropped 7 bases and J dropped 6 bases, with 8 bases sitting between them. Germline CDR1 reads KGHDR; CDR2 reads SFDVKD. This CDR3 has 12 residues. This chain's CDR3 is CATRGPAGELFF. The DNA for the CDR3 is TGTGCCACCAGGGGGCCGGCCGGGGAGCTGTTTTTT.

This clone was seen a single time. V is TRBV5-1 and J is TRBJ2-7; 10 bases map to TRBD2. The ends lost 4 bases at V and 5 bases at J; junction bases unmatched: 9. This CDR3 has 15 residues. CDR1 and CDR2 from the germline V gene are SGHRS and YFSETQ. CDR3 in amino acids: CASSLSGRAGDEQYF. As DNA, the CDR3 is TGCGCCAGCAGCCTCAGCGGGAGGGCCGGGGACGAGCAGTACTTC.

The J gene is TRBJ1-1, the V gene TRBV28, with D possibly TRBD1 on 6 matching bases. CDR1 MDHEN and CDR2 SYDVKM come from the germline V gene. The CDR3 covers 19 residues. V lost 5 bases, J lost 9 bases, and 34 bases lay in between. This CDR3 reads CASSPPRGRGKESVLKAFF. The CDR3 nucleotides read TGTGCCAGCAGTCCCCCCAGAGGCAGGGGTAAAGAGTCTGTTTTGAAAGCTTTCTTT.

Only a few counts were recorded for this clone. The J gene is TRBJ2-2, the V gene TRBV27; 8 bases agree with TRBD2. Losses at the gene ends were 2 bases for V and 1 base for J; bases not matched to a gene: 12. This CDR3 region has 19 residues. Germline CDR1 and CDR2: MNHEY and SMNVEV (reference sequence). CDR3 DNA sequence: TGTGCCAGCAGTTTAAGGTCGAGCGGGGGTCAGAGGAACACCGGGGAGCTGTTTTTT. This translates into CASSLRSSGGQRNTGELFF.

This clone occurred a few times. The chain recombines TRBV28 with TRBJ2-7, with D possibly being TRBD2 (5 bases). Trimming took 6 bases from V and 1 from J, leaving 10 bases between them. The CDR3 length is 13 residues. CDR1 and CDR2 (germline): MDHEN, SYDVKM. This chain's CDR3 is CASRETGSYEQYF. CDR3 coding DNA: TGTGCCAGCAGAGAAACGGGGTCCTACGAGCAGTACTTC. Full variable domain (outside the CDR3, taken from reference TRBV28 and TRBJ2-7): DVKVTQSSRYLVKRTGEKVFLECVQDMDHENMFWYRQDPGLGLRLIYFSYDVKMKEKGDIPEGYSVSREKKERFSLILESASTNQTSMYLCASRETGSYEQYFGPGTRLTVT.

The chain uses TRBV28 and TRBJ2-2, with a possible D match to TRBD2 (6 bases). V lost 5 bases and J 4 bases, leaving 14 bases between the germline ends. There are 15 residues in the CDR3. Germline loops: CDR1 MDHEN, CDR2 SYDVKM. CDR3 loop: CASSPGKAGTGELFF. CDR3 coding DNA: TGTGCCAGCAGTCCTGGTAAAGCGGGCACCGGGGAGCTGTTTTTT.

DNA of the CDR3: TGTGCCAGCAGCTTAGGGAGGGTGAGGGTAGAGACCCAGTACTTC. As protein: CASSLGRVRVETQYF. The chain joins TRBV7-2 to TRBJ2-5, with D possibly matching TRBD2 (6 bases). CDR3 length: 15 amino acids. Looked up from germline, CDR1 is SGHTA and CDR2 is FQGNSA. Trimming stripped 1 base from V and 4 bases from J, with 13 bases between.

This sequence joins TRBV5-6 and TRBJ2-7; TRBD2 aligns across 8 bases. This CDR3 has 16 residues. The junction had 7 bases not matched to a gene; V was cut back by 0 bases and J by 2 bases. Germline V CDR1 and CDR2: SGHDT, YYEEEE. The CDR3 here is CASSLAGGQRAYEQYF. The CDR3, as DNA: TGTGCCAGCAGCTTGGCGGGGGGGCAGAGAGCCTACGAGCAGTACTTC.

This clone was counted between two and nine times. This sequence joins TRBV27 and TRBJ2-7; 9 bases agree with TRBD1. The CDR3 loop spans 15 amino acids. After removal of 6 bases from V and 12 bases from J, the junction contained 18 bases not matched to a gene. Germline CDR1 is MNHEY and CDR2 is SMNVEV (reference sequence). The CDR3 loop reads CASRPTGTGKSPTYF. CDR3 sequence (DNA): TGTGCCAGCAGGCCCACCGGGACAGGGAAGAGCCCTACGTACTTC.

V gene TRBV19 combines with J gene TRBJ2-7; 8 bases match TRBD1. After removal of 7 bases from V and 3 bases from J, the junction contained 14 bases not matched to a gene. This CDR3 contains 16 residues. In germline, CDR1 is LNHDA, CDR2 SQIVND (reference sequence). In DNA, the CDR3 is TGTGCCAGTACCGACGACAGGGGCGGGGATGGCTACGAGCAGTACTTC. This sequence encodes CASTDDRGGDGYEQYF.

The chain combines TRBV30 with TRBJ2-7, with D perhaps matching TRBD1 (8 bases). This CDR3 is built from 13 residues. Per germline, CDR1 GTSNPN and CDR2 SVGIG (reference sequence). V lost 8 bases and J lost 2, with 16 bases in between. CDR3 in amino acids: CARGQGGPYEQYF. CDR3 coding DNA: TGTGCCCGTGGACAGGGAGGGCCCTACGAGCAGTACTTC.

DNA for the CDR3: TGTGCCAGCAGCTTGGCCAAAGGGCCAGCGGGAGCAAAAGATACGCAGTATTTT. Its translation: CASSLAKGPAGAKDTQYF. The chain has TRBV5-4 and TRBJ2-3; 8 bases line up with TRBD2. Germline trimming cut 0 bases from V and 5 bases from J; bases unmatched to any gene: 14. The CDR3 totals 18 residues. Germline V lookup: CDR1 SGHNT, CDR2 YYREEE (reference sequence). Drawing the rest from reference TRBV5-4 and TRBJ2-3, the complete variable domain is ETGVTQSPTHLIKTRGQQVTLRCSSQSGHNTVSWYQQALGQGPQFIFQYYREEENGRGNFPPRFSGLQFPNYSSELNVNALELDDSALYLCASSLAKGPAGAKDTQYFGPGTRLTVL.

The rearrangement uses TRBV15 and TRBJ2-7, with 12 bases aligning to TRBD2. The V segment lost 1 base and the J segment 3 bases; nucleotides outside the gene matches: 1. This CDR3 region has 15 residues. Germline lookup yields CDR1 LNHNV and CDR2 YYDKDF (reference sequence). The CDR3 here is CATSRVTSGGYEQYF. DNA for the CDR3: TGTGCCACCAGCAGAGTGACTAGCGGGGGCTACGAGCAGTACTTC.

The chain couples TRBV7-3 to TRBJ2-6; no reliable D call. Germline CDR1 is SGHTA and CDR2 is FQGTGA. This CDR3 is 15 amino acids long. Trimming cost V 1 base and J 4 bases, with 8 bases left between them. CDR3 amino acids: CASSLNTPGANVLTF. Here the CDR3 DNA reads TGTGCCAGCAGCTTAAACACCCCCGGGGCCAACGTCCTGACTTTC.

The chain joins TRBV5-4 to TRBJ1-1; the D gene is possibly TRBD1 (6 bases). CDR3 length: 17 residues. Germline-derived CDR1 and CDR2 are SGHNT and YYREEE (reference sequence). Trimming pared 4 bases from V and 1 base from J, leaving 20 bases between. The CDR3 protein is CASSLYRVRFGNTEAFF. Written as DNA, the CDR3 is TGTGCCAGCAGCCTTTACAGGGTGAGGTTCGGGAACACTGAAGCTTTCTTT.

Here the CDR3 reads CASSSVVADTQYF. CDR3 coding DNA: TGTGCCAGCAGCTCGGTGGTGGCAGATACGCAGTATTTT. The chain links TRBV7-2 to TRBJ2-3; no reliable D call. The CDR3 sequence is 13 residues long. Trimming left V 4 bases short and J 4 bases short, with 9 bases between. The germline CDR1 and CDR2 sequences are SGHTA and FQGNSA.